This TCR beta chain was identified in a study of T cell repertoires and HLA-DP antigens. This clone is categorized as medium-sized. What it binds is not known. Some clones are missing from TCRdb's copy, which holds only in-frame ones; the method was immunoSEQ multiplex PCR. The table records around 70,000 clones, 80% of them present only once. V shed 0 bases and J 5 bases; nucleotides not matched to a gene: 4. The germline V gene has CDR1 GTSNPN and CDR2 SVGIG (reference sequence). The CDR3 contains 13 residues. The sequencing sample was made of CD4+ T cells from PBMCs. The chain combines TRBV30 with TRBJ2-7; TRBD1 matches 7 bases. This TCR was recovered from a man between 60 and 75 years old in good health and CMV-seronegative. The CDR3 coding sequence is TGTGCCTGGAGTGTCCAGACAGGGCACGAGCAGTACGTC. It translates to CAWSVQTGHEQYV.